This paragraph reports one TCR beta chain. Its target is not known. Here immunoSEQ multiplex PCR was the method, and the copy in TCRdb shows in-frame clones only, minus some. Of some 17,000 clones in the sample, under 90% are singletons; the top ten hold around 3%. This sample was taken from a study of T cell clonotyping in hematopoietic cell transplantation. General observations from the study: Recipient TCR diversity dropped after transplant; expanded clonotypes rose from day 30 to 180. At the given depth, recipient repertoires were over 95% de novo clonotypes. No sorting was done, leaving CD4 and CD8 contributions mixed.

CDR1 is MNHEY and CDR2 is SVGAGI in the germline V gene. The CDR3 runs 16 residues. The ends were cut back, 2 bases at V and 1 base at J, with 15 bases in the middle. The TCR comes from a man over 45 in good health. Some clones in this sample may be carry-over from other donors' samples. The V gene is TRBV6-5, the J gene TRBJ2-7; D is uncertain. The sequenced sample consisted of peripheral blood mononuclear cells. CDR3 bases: TGTGCCAGCAGTTACGGTCAGGTCGGTGGGTCCTACGAGCAGTACTTC. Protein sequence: CASSYGQVGGSYEQYF.